A single sample is the source of the 13 T cell receptor beta chains below, sequenced in a study of CD8+ T cells in alopecia areata. The treatment was: oral pan-JAK inhibitor, 5-10 mg twice daily. It was cDNA, reverse transcribed from extracted RNA, that served as the sequencing template. Data came from immunoSEQ multiplex PCR; TCRdb stores just in-frame clones and leaves some out. The sample lists some 150,000 clones; about 56% were seen once. Source: CD8+ T cells sorted from blood, taken at week 4, from a patient treated with tofacitinib. These receptors originate from a human donor with alopecia areata.

This clone was observed a few times. This chain joins TRBV4-1 and TRBJ2-1, with D unresolved. This CDR3 is 14 amino acids long. With 0 bases removed from V and 6 bases from J, the gap between germline ends came to 9 bases. CDR1 is MGHRA, CDR2 YSYEKL, per germline. The CDR3 is CASSQDPSFNEQFF. CDR3 DNA sequence: TGCGCCAGCAGCCAAGACCCCAGTTTCAATGAGCAGTTCTTC.

This chain connects TRBV4-1 to TRBJ1-5, with TRBD1 matching 10 bases. The CDR3 contains 15 residues. Germline values: CDR1 MGHRA, CDR2 YSYEKL. With V trimmed by 4 bases and J by 6 bases, 6 bases remained unmatched. The CDR3 nucleotides are TGCGCCAGCAGCCTCCGGGACAGGGGATCTCAGCCCCAGCATTTT. Translating gives CASSLRDRGSQPQHF.

The chain combines TRBV5-1 with TRBJ2-1; 8 bases fit TRBD2. The CDR3 consists of 15 residues. Germline V gene sequence: CDR1 SGHRS, CDR2 YFSETQ. V was clipped by 0 bases and J by 4 bases; unmatched bases: 3. The CDR3 nucleotides are TGCGCCAGCAGCTTGGTTAGCGGGGAGTACAATGAGCAGTTCTTC. Translating it yields CASSLVSGEYNEQFF.

This chain connects TRBV7-9 to TRBJ1-1, with a weak D call TRBD1 (5 bases). Germline V gene sequence: CDR1 SEHNR, CDR2 FQNEAQ (reference sequence). The CDR3 is 12 amino acids. The ends were cut back, 1 base at V and 8 bases at J, with 8 bases in the middle. CDR3 in amino acids: CASSLDRDEAFF. The CDR3 nucleotides read TGTGCCAGCAGCTTAGATAGGGACGAAGCTTTCTTT.

The chain joins TRBV4-1 to TRBJ2-7; no definite D call. V lost 3 bases to trimming and J lost 7 bases, with 19 bases between them. Germline V lookup: CDR1 MGHRA, CDR2 YSYEKL. The CDR3 has 15 residues. The CDR3 region is CASSQFFTAPWEQYF. CDR3 DNA: TGCGCCAGCAGCCAGTTTTTTACAGCTCCGTGGGAGCAGTACTTC.

The chain carries TRBV4-3 and TRBJ2-1; D might be TRBD1 (6 bases). The V gene's germline CDR1 is LGHNA and CDR2 YSLEER. Between the trimmed V and J ends, which lost 0 bases and 2 bases, there was a span of 17 bases. The CDR3 is made up of 18 amino acids. CDR3 sequence: CASSQEQGGALTYNEQFF. CDR3 sequence (DNA): TGCGCCAGCAGCCAAGAACAGGGTGGGGCCCTAACCTACAATGAGCAGTTCTTC.

The V gene is TRBV25-1, the J gene TRBJ1-1; D perhaps matches TRBD1 (6 bases). The CDR3 runs to 15 residues. V gave up 5 bases and J gave up 8 bases, with 21 bases separating them. CDR1 MGHDK and CDR2 SYGVNS come from the germline V gene. As DNA, the CDR3 is TGTGCCAGCAGTCTCCTCTCGGGACACCTTCCAGAAGCTTTCTTT. This sequence encodes CASSLLSGHLPEAFF.

The gene calls are TRBV6-5 and TRBJ2-6, with D uncertain. The CDR3 extends over 12 amino acids. V was cut by 7 bases and J by 4 bases, with 5 bases left in between. CDR1 and CDR2 from the germline V gene are MNHEY and SVGAGI. This chain's CDR3 is CASTGGANVLTF. CDR3 nucleotide sequence: TGTGCCAGCACCGGGGGGGCCAACGTCCTGACTTTC.

The gene calls are TRBV15 and TRBJ2-1; 8 nucleotides match TRBD2. J was trimmed by 8 bases and V by 8 bases; bases with no gene match: 11. The CDR3 totals 14 residues. The germline gives CDR1 LNHNV, CDR2 YYDKDF (reference sequence). The CDR3 bases are TGTGCCACCGGATCGGGGGGGCGAATGTATGAGCAGTTCTTC. Translation: CATGSGGRMYEQFF. The variable domain in full, completed from reference TRBV15 and TRBJ2-1, reads DAMVIQNPRYQVTQFGKPVTLSCSQTLNHNVMYWYQQKSSQAPKLLFHYYDKDFNNEADTPDNFQSRRPNTSFCFLDIRSPGLGDTAMYLCATGSGGRMYEQFFGPGTRLTVL.

This clone was detected only once. V and J are TRBV4-3 and TRBJ2-5; 9 bases line up with TRBD2. V lost 2 bases and J lost 1; bases outside the gene matches: 2. Germline V lookup: CDR1 LGHNA, CDR2 YSLEER. The CDR3 has 15 amino acids. The CDR3 reads CASSQRSGGQETQYF. CDR3 in DNA: TGCGCCAGCAGCCAACGTAGCGGGGGCCAAGAGACCCAGTACTTC.

This chain links TRBV6-5 with TRBJ2-7; D gene unclear. V lost 1 base to trimming and J lost 0 bases, with 7 bases between them. Germline values: CDR1 MNHEY, CDR2 SVGAGI. This CDR3 region has 14 residues. CDR3 region: CASSYLDGSYEQYF. The CDR3 nucleotides are TGTGCCAGCAGTTACTTGGACGGCTCCTACGAGCAGTACTTC.

CDR3 bases: TGCGCCAGCAGGGGGGAGGGCAATCAGCCCCAGCATTTT. Amino acid sequence: CASRGEGNQPQHF. The V gene is TRBV4-1, the J gene TRBJ1-5; D is perhaps TRBD1 (5 bases). There are 13 residues in the CDR3. V was trimmed by 6 bases and J by 2 bases, leaving 8 bases between them. Germline V CDR1 and CDR2: MGHRA, YSYEKL.

This rearrangement joins TRBV2 to TRBJ2-1; TRBD2 agrees at 12 bases. Germline CDR1 reads SNHLY; CDR2 reads FYNNEI. The V segment lost 9 bases and the J segment 1 base; nucleotides outside the gene matches: 13. This CDR3 comprises 18 residues. CDR3 bases: TGTGCCAGTTTCCCGACTAGCGGGGGACGATTATCCTACAATGAGCAGTTCTTC. Translating it yields CASFPTSGGRLSYNEQFF.